Listed here are 2 T cell receptor beta chains from one sample, sequenced in a study of blood T cell repertoires in COVID-19. TCRdb keeps only in-frame clones here, not all; method: immunoSEQ multiplex PCR. Among 300,000 to 350,000 clones listed, 90% were seen once. Sequencing was performed on peripheral blood. The source of these receptors is a woman aged 35 to 49 with COVID-19, enrolled during active disease.

The genes are TRBV5-6 and TRBJ2-1; 7 positions match TRBD2. This CDR3 has 14 residues. Germline trimming cut 5 bases from V and 7 bases from J; bases unmatched to any gene: 9. Germline lookup yields CDR1 SGHDT and CDR2 YYEEEE. As DNA, the CDR3 is TGTGCCAGCAGGTTACCGGGAGCGGGGAATGAGCAGTTCTTC. Amino acids: CASRLPGAGNEQFF.

The chain combines TRBV6-2 or TRBV6-3 with TRBJ2-5, with D maybe TRBD2 (5 bases). In germline, CDR1 is MNHEY, CDR2 SVGEGT. V lost 5 bases, J lost 5 bases, and 18 bases lay in between. The CDR3 runs to 15 residues. The CDR3: CASSPTRSGGETQYF. The CDR3 DNA follows: TGTGCCAGCAGTCCCACCCGGAGCGGAGGTGAGACCCAGTACTTC.